Sequencing of this TCR beta chain was carried out in a study of CD8 T cells in ankylosing spondylitis. Notes on the study in general: Clones tied to disease were said to be significantly enriched in matched ankylosing spondylitis synovial fluid. The study identified a TCR beta motif of 7 or 8 highly homologous variants that appeared characteristic of ankylosing spondylitis blood. Clones that were linked to disease were CD8+ and were relatively rare in peripheral blood.

Germline CDR1 is SEHNR and CDR2 is FQNEAQ (reference sequence). The V segment lost 8 bases and the J segment 5 bases; nucleotides outside the gene matches: 8. The CDR3 totals 14 residues. This clonotype occurred a few times. Its target is not known. Library preparation for TCR beta used quantitative 5'-RACE with molecular barcodes. TCRdb ran MiXCR on the 5' RACE reads and lists one entry per CDR3 protein. The sample includes around 540,000 distinct CDR3 sequences, about 13% of them seen just once. The source of this sequence is a male donor with ankylosing spondylitis. Sequences were obtained from blood, either unsorted or a sorted T cell fraction (not recorded which). This chain links TRBV7-9 with TRBJ2-2; 7 bases are a match to TRBD2. CDR3 protein: CASGASGGTGELFF. The CDR3 DNA is TGTGCCAGCGGGGCTAGCGGCGGGACCGGGGAGCTGTTTTTT.